This TCR beta chain comes out of a study of cytomegalovirus exposure and HLA in healthy donors. The PCR used 60 Vbeta and 13 Jbeta primers. TCRdb's copy holds only in-frame clones and misses some; the assay was immunoSEQ multiplex PCR. The data show about 190,000 clones, 85% to 90% seen once. Regarding this clone: Its antigen is as yet unknown.

Study-level results: Reportedly, cytomegalovirus status was diagnosed with high sensitivity and specificity.

The sample consisted of PBMCs. The origin of this receptor is a woman between 18 and 29 years old in good health and CMV-seronegative.

This CDR3 is CASSGLQGGTDTQYF. The CDR3 DNA sequence: TGTGCCAGCAGTGGTCTACAGGGGGGGACAGATACGCAGTATTTT. The chain uses TRBV6-1 and TRBJ2-3, with a possible D match to TRBD1 (8 bases). The CDR3 spans 15 residues. Germline V lookup: CDR1 MNHNS, CDR2 SASEGT. Deletions cut 4 bases from V and 3 bases from J, with 14 bases between.